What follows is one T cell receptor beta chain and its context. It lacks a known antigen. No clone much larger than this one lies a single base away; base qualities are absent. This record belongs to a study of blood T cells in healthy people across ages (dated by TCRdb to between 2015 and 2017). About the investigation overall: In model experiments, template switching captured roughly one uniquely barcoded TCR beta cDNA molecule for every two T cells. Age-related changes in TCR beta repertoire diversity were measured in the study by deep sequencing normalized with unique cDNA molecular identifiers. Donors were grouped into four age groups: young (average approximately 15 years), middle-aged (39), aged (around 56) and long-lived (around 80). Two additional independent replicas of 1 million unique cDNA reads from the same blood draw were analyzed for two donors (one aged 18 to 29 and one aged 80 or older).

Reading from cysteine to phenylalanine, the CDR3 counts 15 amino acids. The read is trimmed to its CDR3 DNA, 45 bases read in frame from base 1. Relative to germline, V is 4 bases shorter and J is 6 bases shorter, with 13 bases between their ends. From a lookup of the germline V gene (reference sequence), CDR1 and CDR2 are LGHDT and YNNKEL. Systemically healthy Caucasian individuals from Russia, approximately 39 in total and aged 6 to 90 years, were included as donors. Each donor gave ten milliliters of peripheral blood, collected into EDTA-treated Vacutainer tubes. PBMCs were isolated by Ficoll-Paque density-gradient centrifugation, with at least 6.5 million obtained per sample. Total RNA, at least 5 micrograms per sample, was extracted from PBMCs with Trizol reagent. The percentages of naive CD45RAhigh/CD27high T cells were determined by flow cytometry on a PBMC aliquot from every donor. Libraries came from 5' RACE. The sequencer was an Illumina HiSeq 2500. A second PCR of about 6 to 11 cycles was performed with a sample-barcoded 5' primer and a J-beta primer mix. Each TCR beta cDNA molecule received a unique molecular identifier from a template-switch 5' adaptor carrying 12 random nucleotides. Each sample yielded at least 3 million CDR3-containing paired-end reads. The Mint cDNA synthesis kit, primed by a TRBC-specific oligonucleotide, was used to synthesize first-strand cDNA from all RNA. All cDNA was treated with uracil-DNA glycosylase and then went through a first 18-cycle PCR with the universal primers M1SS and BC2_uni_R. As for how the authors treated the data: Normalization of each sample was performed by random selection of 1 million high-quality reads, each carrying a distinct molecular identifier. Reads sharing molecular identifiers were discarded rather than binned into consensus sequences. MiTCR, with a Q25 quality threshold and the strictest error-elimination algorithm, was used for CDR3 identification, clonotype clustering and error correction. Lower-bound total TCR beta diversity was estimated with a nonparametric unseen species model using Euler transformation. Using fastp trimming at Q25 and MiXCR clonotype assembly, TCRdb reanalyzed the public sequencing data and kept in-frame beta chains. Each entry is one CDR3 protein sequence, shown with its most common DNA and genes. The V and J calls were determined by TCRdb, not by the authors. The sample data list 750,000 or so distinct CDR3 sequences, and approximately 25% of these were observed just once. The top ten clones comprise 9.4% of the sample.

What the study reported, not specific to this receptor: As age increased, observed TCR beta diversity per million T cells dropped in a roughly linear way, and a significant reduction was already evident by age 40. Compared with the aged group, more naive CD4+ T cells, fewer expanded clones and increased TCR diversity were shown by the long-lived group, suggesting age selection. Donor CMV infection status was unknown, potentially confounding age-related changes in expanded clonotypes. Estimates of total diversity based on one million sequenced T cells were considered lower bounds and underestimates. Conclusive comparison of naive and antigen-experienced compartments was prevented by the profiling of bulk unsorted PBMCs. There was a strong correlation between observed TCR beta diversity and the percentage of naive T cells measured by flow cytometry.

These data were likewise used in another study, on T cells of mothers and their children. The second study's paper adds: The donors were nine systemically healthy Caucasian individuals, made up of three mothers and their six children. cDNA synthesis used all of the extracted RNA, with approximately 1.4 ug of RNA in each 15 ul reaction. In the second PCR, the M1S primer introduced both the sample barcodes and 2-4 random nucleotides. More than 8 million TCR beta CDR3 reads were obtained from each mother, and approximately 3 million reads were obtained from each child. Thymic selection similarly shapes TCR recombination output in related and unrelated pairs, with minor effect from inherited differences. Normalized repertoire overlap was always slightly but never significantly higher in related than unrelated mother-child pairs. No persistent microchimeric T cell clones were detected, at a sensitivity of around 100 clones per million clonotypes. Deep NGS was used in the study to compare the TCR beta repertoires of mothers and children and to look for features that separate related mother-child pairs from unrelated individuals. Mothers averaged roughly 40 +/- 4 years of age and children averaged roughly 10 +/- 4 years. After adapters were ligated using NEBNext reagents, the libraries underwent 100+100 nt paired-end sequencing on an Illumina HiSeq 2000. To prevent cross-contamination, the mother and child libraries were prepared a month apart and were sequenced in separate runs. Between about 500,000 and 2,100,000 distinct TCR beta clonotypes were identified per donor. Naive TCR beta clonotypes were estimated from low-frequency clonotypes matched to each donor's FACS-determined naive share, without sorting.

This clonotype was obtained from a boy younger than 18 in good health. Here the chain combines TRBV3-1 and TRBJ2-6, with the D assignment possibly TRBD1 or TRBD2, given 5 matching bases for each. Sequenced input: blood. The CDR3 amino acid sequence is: CASSPPGLEANVLTF. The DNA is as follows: TGTGCCAGCAGCCCCCCGGGGCTAGAGGCCAACGTCCTGACTTTC.